This T cell receptor (beta chain) was captured in a study of T cell responses to AZD1222 COVID-19 vaccine. Study conclusions and caveats: CD4 TCRs covered the whole spike, strongest at regions 160-218 and 743-854.

Researchers grouped second doses given at about 4 or about 12 weeks into one pool. Remarks on this clone: Its antigen is not identified.

Sequencing was performed with immunoSEQ multiplex PCR; in TCRdb, only in-frame clones are kept and a portion is missing. The sample contains about 99,000 clones, 91% of which appear only once. CDR3 length equals 17 residues. Germline CDR1 and CDR2: ENHRY and SYGVKD. The ends were cut back, 4 bases at V and 0 bases at J, with 15 bases in the middle. Here the sequenced sample was peripheral blood, taken 28 days after the second AZD1222 dose. The chain combines TRBV10-3 with TRBJ2-2, with D perhaps given as TRBD1 or TRBD2 (5 bases each). The sequence was collected from an adult who received the AZD1222 COVID-19 vaccine. In nucleotides, the CDR3 is TGTGCCATCAGTGGCGGTAGGGACGGTACGAACACCGGGGAGCTGTTTTTT. Protein: CAISGGRDGTNTGELFF.